This T cell receptor beta chain stems from a study of shared T cell receptors in the human thymus. The repertoire was sequenced with immunoSEQ multiplex PCR; TCRdb's copy has only in-frame clones and lacks some. This sample has roughly 500,000 clones, with around 82% found just once. This sample was shared with a second study, whose subject was human thymus T cells. That investigation notes: Among the donors, all were healthy Finnish infants having corrective surgery for congenital heart defects. Thymus was obtained from resections taken during corrective heart surgery. Blood and thymic repertoires both appeared biased in V and J gene usage. Related work showed strongly overlapping thymic repertoires across unrelated individuals.

Sequencing used thymocytes. This receptor was taken from a boy under three years old with a congenital heart defect.

In nucleotides, the CDR3 is TGTGCCAGCAGCCAAGATCAATCAACCGGGACAGGGCGAGCAGATACGCAGTATTTT. Its translation: CASSQDQSTGTGRADTQYF. The chain couples TRBV14 to TRBJ2-3, with TRBD1 matching over 9 bases. Losses at the gene ends were 0 bases for V and 4 bases for J; bases not matched to a gene: 14. The germline V gene has CDR1 SGHDN and CDR2 FVKESK. The CDR3 is made up of 19 amino acids.